This TCR beta chain was retrieved from a study of T-cell reconstitution after alpha-beta-depleted transplantation in children. TCRbeta library preparation incorporated unique molecular identifiers. TCRdb analysed the PCR reads with MiXCR anew, one entry per CDR3 protein. The sample has roughly 300,000 distinct CDR3 sequences, around a tenth seen once; the top ten hold less than 2.5%. This clonotype was observed a few times. Germline CDR1 is SNHLY and CDR2 is FYNNEI. V was cut by 5 bases and J by 11 bases, with 6 bases left in between. The CDR3 has 9 amino acids. This chain joins TRBV2 and TRBJ1-1; D call uncertain. This clonotype originated in a human donor who donated a stem cell graft to a child with acute lymphoblastic leukemia. The sequencing here drew on PBMCs from the stem cell graft donor, taken from the stem cell graft. CDR3 protein: CASSTGAFF. Written as DNA, the CDR3 is TGTGCCAGCAGTACGGGGGCTTTCTTT.